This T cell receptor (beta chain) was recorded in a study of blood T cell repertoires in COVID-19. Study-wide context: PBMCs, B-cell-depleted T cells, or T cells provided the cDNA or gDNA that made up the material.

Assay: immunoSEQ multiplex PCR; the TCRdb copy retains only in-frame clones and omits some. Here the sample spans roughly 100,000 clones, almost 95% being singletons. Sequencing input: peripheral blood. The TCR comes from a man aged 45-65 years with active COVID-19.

CDR3 bases: TGTGCCAGCAGCCTTGCAGGGCGGGAGCAGTACTTC. It translates to CASSLAGREQYF. J is TRBJ2-7 and V is TRBV5-6, with TRBD1 as a possible D gene (5 bases). Looked up from germline, CDR1 is SGHDT and CDR2 is YYEEEE. V was cut by 4 bases and J by 7 bases, with 12 bases left in between. This CDR3 comprises 12 residues.